Listed below are T cell receptor beta chains from one sample, sequenced in a study of Ad26.COV2.S vaccination and SARS-CoV-2 variants. Method: immunoSEQ multiplex PCR; TCRdb's copy keeps in-frame clones and lacks some. The sample shows about 350,000 clones, about 85% of them seen only once. The sample was peripheral blood, taken in a trial of Ad26.COV2.S vaccine versus placebo. These receptors originate from a person between 18 and 59 years old who received the Ad26.COV2.S COVID-19 vaccine or a placebo. Both conserved end residues are part of each CDR3. Each record gives: J gene, V gene, clone size, CDR3 protein. Size is omitted from some rows. Given values are once, few, many or a class for expanded clones.

>TRBJ2-7|TRBV11-2|NA
CASSKDSSIRSYEQYF
>TRBJ1-2|TRBV15|once
CATSSQTGYYGYTF
>TRBJ1-1|TRBV5-8|NA
CASSSRTEAFF
>TRBJ1-2|TRBV6-2/TRBV6-3|NA
CASSLIGSDITNYGYTF
>TRBJ2-5|TRBV24-1|NA
CATSDPGTGQETQYF
>TRBJ2-2|TRBV5-1|NA
CASSSSTSLNTGELFF
>TRBJ2-3|TRBV2|NA
CASSGGLWDADTQYF
>TRBJ1-6|TRBV19|NA
CASTNPGTGGKYNSPLHF
>TRBJ1-2|TRBV10-3|NA
CAISVQSNYGYTF
>TRBJ2-2|TRBV27|NA
CASSLSYLGTGVGVELFF
>TRBJ1-2|TRBV5-1|NA
CASSLDGQNYGYTF
>TRBJ1-3|TRBV6-6|NA
CASTTDPGTTGNTIYF
>TRBJ2-2|TRBV7-6|NA
CASSLGGRGNTGELFF
>TRBJ2-7|TRBV6-1|NA
CASSEGQITAYEQYF
>TRBJ1-1|TRBV11-2|once
CASSLEGRGSTEAFF
>TRBJ2-7|TRBV19|NA
CASSISGTGLEEQYF
>TRBJ2-2|TRBV3-1/TRBV3-2|NA
CASTHLGGAGELFF
>TRBJ1-6|TRBV13|NA
CASSRRQGGSPLHF
>TRBJ1-5|TRBV6-5|NA
CASSSAGTNQPQHF
>TRBJ2-4|TRBV24-1|NA
CATSDYGPGSSHIQYF
>TRBJ1-1|TRBV12-3/TRBV12-4|NA
CASSLDRDTEAFF
>TRBJ2-1|TRBV9|NA
CASSKEGRSYNEQFF
>TRBJ2-3|TRBV24-1|once
CATSDTGFGTDTQYF
>TRBJ2-3|TRBV27|NA
CASTGLAGTDTQYF
>TRBJ2-3|TRBV5-8|NA
CASSLASGGPTDTQYF
>TRBJ1-4|TRBV7-2|NA
CASSPRTAPNEKLFF
>TRBJ2-3|TRBV11-2|NA
CASSHWTAADTQYF
>TRBJ2-7|TRBV3-1/TRBV3-2|NA
CASSQDLFLSHYEQYF
>TRBJ2-7|TRBV28|NA
CASSGRPGSGGNYEQYF
>TRBJ2-6|TRBV4-3|NA
CASSQDKGAAGANVLTF
>TRBJ2-5|TRBV7-6|NA
CASSLDRQETQYF
>TRBJ1-4|TRBV28|NA
CASSFSWDRVNEKLFF
>TRBJ2-7|TRBV3-1/TRBV3-2|NA
CASSQVRTREQYF